This TCR beta chain was captured by sequencing in a study of blood T cell repertoires in COVID-19. Clones were sequenced by immunoSEQ multiplex PCR, and TCRdb holds only the in-frame ones, with some missing. The data show some 200,000 clones, with over 75% seen just once and 4% to 5.5% held by the top ten. The CDR3 consists of 16 residues. The chain uses TRBV12-1 and TRBJ2-3; TRBD2, as called in the table, went unchecked against the DNA. TRBV12-1 is a documented pseudogene. The sequenced material came from peripheral blood. The TCR was taken from a woman in her thirties or forties with acute or convalescent COVID-19. In DNA, the CDR3 is TGTGCCAGCAGCGTTTGCGGGACTAGCGGCACAGATACGCAGTATTTT. This encodes CASSVCGTSGTDTQYF.